Following are 6 T cell receptor beta chains from one sample sequenced in a study of blood T cell repertoires in COVID-19. Assay used: immunoSEQ multiplex PCR; TCRdb lists only in-frame clones, some missing. Of about 250,000 clones detected, around nine tenths appear once; the ten largest clones hold under 2%. Sequencing was done on a sample of peripheral blood. These receptors were collected from a woman aged 60-70 years who had recovered from COVID-19.

The chain combines TRBV6-5 with TRBJ1-1; D not certain. Trimming pared 5 bases from V and 0 bases from J, leaving 10 bases between. CDR1 is MNHEY, CDR2 SVGAGI, per germline. There are 14 residues in the CDR3. The CDR3 region has the DNA TGTGCCAGCAGTAAACAGATCCTGAACACTGAAGCTTTCTTT. This translates into CASSKQILNTEAFF.

This clone has at least ten counts. The J gene is TRBJ1-2, the V gene TRBV27; D perhaps matches TRBD1 (5 bases). V was cut by 0 bases and J by 3 bases, with 8 bases left in between. This CDR3 is built from 14 residues. In germline, CDR1 is MNHEY, CDR2 SMNVEV (reference sequence). The CDR3 reads CASSLSGAYYGYTF. The CDR3 DNA reads TGTGCCAGCAGTTTATCTGGGGCGTACTATGGCTACACCTTC.

This chain uses TRBV27 with TRBJ2-2; the match to TRBD1 covers 12 bases. Trimming took 5 bases from V and 10 from J; bases not matched to a gene: 8. From germline, CDR1 is MNHEY and CDR2 SMNVEV (reference sequence). This CDR3 has 15 residues. Written as DNA, the CDR3 is TGTGCCAGCAGTCTGGGACAGGGGGCCGCGGAGGAGCTGTTTTTT. Translation: CASSLGQGAAEELFF.

This clone was recorded once. This chain joins TRBV15 and TRBJ1-1; weak D call: TRBD1 (6 bases). Germline V gives CDR1 LNHNV, CDR2 YYDKDF (reference sequence). The CDR3 is 16 amino acids. V shed 1 base and J shed 4 bases, with 16 bases lying between them. The CDR3 reads CATSRAQGQGGTEAFF. The CDR3 DNA sequence: TGTGCCACCAGCAGAGCCCAGGGGCAAGGTGGCACTGAAGCTTTCTTT.

This rearrangement joins TRBV6-5 to TRBJ1-5, with 7 positions matching TRBD1. The V and J ends lost 6 bases and 5 bases, in that order; junction bases with no gene match: 4. Germline CDR1 MNHEY, CDR2 SVGAGI. There are 13 residues in the CDR3. CDR3 nucleotide sequence: TGTGCCAGCAGCGGGGACAGTTATCAGCCCCAGCATTTT. Amino acids: CASSGDSYQPQHF.

The rearrangement joins TRBV6-6 to TRBJ2-1; 7 nucleotides match TRBD2. The CDR3 has 14 residues. V trimming: 7 bases; J trimming: 0 bases; junction bases outside the gene matches: 3. CDR1 and CDR2 (germline): MNHNY, SVGAGI (reference sequence). CDR3 coding DNA: TGTGCCAGCAAGGGAGGGAGCTCCTACAATGAGCAGTTCTTC. This translates into CASKGGSSYNEQFF.